In its sample, the clone carrying this T cell receptor beta chain was seen once. Its antigen is not known. This record comes from a study of T cells after yellow fever vaccination. The overall study: Researchers used SMART-Seq v4 Ultra Low Input to prepare fractions that had low cell numbers.

Germline trimming cut 0 bases from V and 4 bases from J; bases unmatched to any gene: 3. The CDR3 loop spans 15 amino acids. The study's findings and limits: Among primary-vaccination clones, most reappeared after the booster, at 96% for CD4 and approximately 90% for CD8. Weaker overall was a secondary response that nonetheless peaked faster, on day 5 versus 15.

TCRdb re-derived calls from the 5' RACE reads in MiXCR, one entry per CDR3 protein. The sample records around 600,000 distinct CDR3 sequences, 9% to 15% being singletons. The source material was PBMCs, sampled on the day of the yellow fever booster vaccination. The rearrangement uses TRBV12-3 or TRBV12-4 and TRBJ2-7; TRBD2 aligns across 10 bases. The sequence was obtained from a man aged 30 to 45 who received the YFV17D yellow fever vaccine. The CDR3 nucleotides are TGTGCCAGCAGTTTAGCTCCTAGCGGGAGATACGAGCAGTACTTC. Protein product: CASSLAPSGRYEQYF.